This entry concerns a single T cell receptor beta chain. Its antigen is not identified. The data were taken from a study of shared clonotypes between healthy human individuals. Across the whole study: Three plates each covered CD4 naive and memory; CD8 naive two, CD8 memory one.

Sequencing was performed with immunoSEQ multiplex PCR; in TCRdb, only in-frame clones are kept and a portion is missing. The sample gives 550,000 to 800,000 clones, roughly 91% of which show up once; about 33% is in the top ten. Trimming left V 7 bases short and J 2 bases short, with 22 bases between. CDR1 and CDR2 (germline): MDHEN, SYDVKM. The CDR3 spans 17 residues. Study-level findings and limits: Non-shared clonotypes had lower generation probabilities than clonotypes shared by all four sorted-subset donors.

The gene calls are TRBV28 and TRBJ2-3; D unclear. The TCR comes from a young man in good health. Some clones in this sample may be carry-over from other donors' samples. The sequenced sample was memory CD8+ T cells from PBMCs. Subset specified: CD45RO+ cells pooled with CCR7-negative TemRA cells. Written as DNA, the CDR3 is TGTGCCAGCACTTACAGCATACCGTGGCGAGCCACAGATACGCAGTATTTT. This encodes CASTYSIPWRATDTQYF. Looking up the rest from reference TRBV28 and TRBJ2-3 gives the full variable domain: DVKVTQSSRYLVKRTGEKVFLECVQDMDHENMFWYRQDPGLGLRLIYFSYDVKMKEKGDIPEGYSVSREKKERFSLILESASTNQTSMYLCASTYSIPWRATDTQYFGPGTRLTVL.